Listed below are T cell receptor beta chains from one sample, sequenced in a study of T cell responses to AZD1222 COVID-19 vaccine. Profiling relied on immunoSEQ multiplex PCR, and the TCRdb table lists in-frame clones only, not all of them. The sample shows around 90,000 clones, 70% to 90% of them seen only once. Source: peripheral blood, taken on day 0 of AZD1222 vaccination. Receptor source: an adult in good health. Both conserved end residues are trimmed from each CDR3.

v_gene: TRBV11-3
j_gene: TRBJ2-1
CDR3aa: ASSTIFRSGRASLDEQF

v_gene: TRBV5-4
j_gene: TRBJ2-7
CDR3aa: ASSLGGARREQY

v_gene: TRBV5-4
j_gene: TRBJ1-1
CDR3aa: ASSPTPLNTEAF

v_gene: TRBV3-1/TRBV3-2
j_gene: TRBJ1-1
CDR3aa: ASSQGTGFSGTEAF

v_gene: TRBV9
j_gene: TRBJ2-7
CDR3aa: ASSVGPSYEQY

v_gene: TRBV7-9
j_gene: TRBJ2-7
CDR3aa: ASRGSGEQY

v_gene: TRBV30
j_gene: TRBJ1-6
CDR3aa: AWAPTGGYNSPLH

v_gene: TRBV12-3/TRBV12-4
j_gene: TRBJ1-1
CDR3aa: ASSDRGGTEAF

v_gene: TRBV5-1
j_gene: TRBJ2-1
CDR3aa: ASSSRGANEQF

v_gene: TRBV24-1
j_gene: TRBJ2-7
CDR3aa: AAGTSGFDEQY

v_gene: TRBV28
j_gene: TRBJ2-5
CDR3aa: ASSFAASGQETQY

v_gene: TRBV11-3
j_gene: TRBJ1-1
CDR3aa: ASSLASNTEAF

v_gene: TRBV3-1/TRBV3-2
j_gene: TRBJ1-5
CDR3aa: ASSQGDRVSQPQH

v_gene: TRBV7-9
j_gene: TRBJ1-6
CDR3aa: ASSPGTVNSPLH

v_gene: TRBV19
j_gene: TRBJ1-5
CDR3aa: ASTWGYGNQPQH

v_gene: TRBV7-2
j_gene: TRBJ2-7
CDR3aa: ASSGGLAGGPSFEQY

v_gene: TRBV5-4
j_gene: TRBJ1-2
CDR3aa: ASSLLSRGYGYT

v_gene: TRBV5-5
j_gene: TRBJ2-3
CDR3aa: ASSLDLEGRGDTQY

v_gene: TRBV5-1
j_gene: TRBJ1-6
CDR3aa: ASSYDDGKLNSPLH

v_gene: TRBV7-9
j_gene: TRBJ1-6
CDR3aa: ASSLAAPGYNSPLH

v_gene: TRBV6-5
j_gene: TRBJ2-6
CDR3aa: ASSPTGDGANVLT

v_gene: TRBV12-5
j_gene: TRBJ2-1
CDR3aa: ASGGQGASLPYNEQF

v_gene: TRBV27
j_gene: TRBJ2-7
CDR3aa: ASSFRGEGYEQY

v_gene: TRBV10-3
j_gene: TRBJ1-1
CDR3aa: AISESGTGEAF

v_gene: TRBV7-3
j_gene: TRBJ2-1
CDR3aa: ASSLTWGTSGKYNEQF

v_gene: TRBV6-5
j_gene: TRBJ2-2
CDR3aa: ASRNTGELF

v_gene: TRBV19
j_gene: TRBJ2-1
CDR3aa: ASSIFGEGYNEQF

v_gene: TRBV11-3
j_gene: TRBJ1-2
CDR3aa: ASSLDRGRDYGYT

v_gene: TRBV3-1/TRBV3-2
j_gene: TRBJ1-2
CDR3aa: ASSQGLAGTDT

v_gene: TRBV2
j_gene: TRBJ2-7
CDR3aa: ASSVSRESFGEQY

v_gene: TRBV10-3
j_gene: TRBJ2-3
CDR3aa: AISGTGFGDTQY

v_gene: TRBV29-1
j_gene: TRBJ1-1
CDR3aa: SGLDGTGQMNTEAF

v_gene: TRBV7-9
j_gene: TRBJ1-1
CDR3aa: ASSSGQWNTEAF

v_gene: TRBV5-4
j_gene: TRBJ1-4
CDR3aa: ASSLDQGANEKLF

v_gene: TRBV4-2
j_gene: TRBJ2-2
CDR3aa: ASSKNRGTGELF

v_gene: TRBV11-3
j_gene: TRBJ2-5
CDR3aa: ASSLGRGVWTQY

v_gene: TRBV13
j_gene: TRBJ1-3
CDR3aa: ASSLGPVSGNTIY

v_gene: TRBV3-1/TRBV3-2
j_gene: TRBJ2-7
CDR3aa: ASSQQGLSYEQY

v_gene: TRBV5-8
j_gene: TRBJ1-2
CDR3aa: ASSGKIQGLGYT

v_gene: TRBV2
j_gene: TRBJ2-5
CDR3aa: ASSEGGLAGETQY

v_gene: TRBV7-9
j_gene: TRBJ2-5
CDR3aa: ASSRALDRGFQETQY

v_gene: TRBV3-1/TRBV3-2
j_gene: TRBJ1-5
CDR3aa: ASSRDLHQPQH

v_gene: TRBV6-1
j_gene: TRBJ1-1
CDR3aa: ASSETFWVGTEAF

v_gene: TRBV4-1
j_gene: TRBJ1-3
CDR3aa: ASSQLVSTGPEH

v_gene: TRBV11-3
j_gene: TRBJ1-1
CDR3aa: ASSLVSNTEAF

v_gene: TRBV28
j_gene: TRBJ1-1
CDR3aa: ASSLPTGVGTEAF

v_gene: TRBV7-8
j_gene: TRBJ1-1
CDR3aa: ASSQQAYTEAF

v_gene: TRBV7-2
j_gene: TRBJ1-1
CDR3aa: ASSLARTSEAF

v_gene: TRBV4-1
j_gene: TRBJ1-1
CDR3aa: ASGKLEGEAF

v_gene: TRBV19
j_gene: TRBJ1-1
CDR3aa: ASSVQGARARTEAF

v_gene: TRBV10-3
j_gene: TRBJ1-1
CDR3aa: AISVRDRDTEAF

v_gene: TRBV5-1
j_gene: TRBJ2-1
CDR3aa: ASSFAAGTYNEQF

v_gene: TRBV19
j_gene: TRBJ1-3
CDR3aa: ASSPWARGTGNTIY

v_gene: TRBV5-1
j_gene: TRBJ1-2
CDR3aa: ASSLAAAGYGYT